A single sample is the source of the 15 T cell receptor beta chains below, sequenced in a study of T cell responses to AZD1222 COVID-19 vaccine. The data were produced by immunoSEQ multiplex PCR, yet TCRdb's version contains in-frame clones alone and is incomplete. The sample yields over 120,000 clones, around 92% seen once. The sample in question was peripheral blood, obtained 28 days after the second AZD1222 dose. These receptor sequences come from an adult who received the AZD1222 COVID-19 vaccine.

This chain links TRBV9 with TRBJ1-6; D remains unclear. Trimming pared 1 base from V and 10 bases from J, leaving 3 bases between. This CDR3 contains 11 residues. Germline V CDR1 and CDR2: SGDLS, YYNGEE. CDR3 coding DNA: TGTGCCAGCAGCGTAAGGTCACCCCTCCACTTT. Amino acids: CASSVRSPLHF.

This rearrangement joins TRBV24-1 to TRBJ2-2; D call uncertain. Trimming pared 3 bases from V and 5 bases from J, leaving 12 bases between. The CDR3 is 15 amino acids. Germline V gene lookup returns CDR1 KGHDR and CDR2 SFDVKD. The CDR3 DNA follows: TGTGCCACCAGTGATAACACCCGTGCAACCGGGGAGCTGTTTTTT. Translation gives CATSDNTRATGELFF.

This clone was seen a single time. This chain joins TRBV28 and TRBJ1-5; D is unclear. Looked up from germline, CDR1 is MDHEN and CDR2 is SYDVKM. The CDR3 loop spans 15 amino acids. Trimming removed 5 bases from V and 0 bases from J, with 11 bases in between. CDR3 DNA sequence: TGTGCCAGCAGTCGACGGGAGAATAGCAATCAGCCCCAGCATTTT. Its translation is CASSRRENSNQPQHF.

The V and J genes are TRBV13 and TRBJ2-7; D is uncertain. Germline loops: CDR1 PRHDT, CDR2 FYEKMQ (reference sequence). V lost 3 bases, J lost 3 bases, and 9 bases lay in between. CDR3 length equals 13 residues. CDR3 nucleotides: TGTGCCAGCAGCTTGACGGGCGGCTACGAGCAGTACTTC. Its translation: CASSLTGGYEQYF.

This chain uses TRBV28 with TRBJ1-1; 8 bases are a match to TRBD1. J lost 5 bases, V lost 6 bases, and 5 bases had no gene match. The germline gives CDR1 MDHEN, CDR2 SYDVKM. The CDR3 sequence is 13 residues long. The DNA for the CDR3 is TGTGCCAGCAGCCCCACAGGGGGGACTGAAGCTTTCTTT. Translating gives CASSPTGGTEAFF. The whole variable domain, remainder taken from reference TRBV28 and TRBJ1-1, is DVKVTQSSRYLVKRTGEKVFLECVQDMDHENMFWYRQDPGLGLRLIYFSYDVKMKEKGDIPEGYSVSREKKERFSLILESASTNQTSMYLCASSPTGGTEAFFGQGTRLTVV.

The rearrangement joins TRBV19 to TRBJ2-1; the D gene is possibly TRBD2 (5 bases). CDR3 size: 13 residues. The V and J ends lost 5 bases and 12 bases respectively, with 17 bases between them. Germline CDR1 LNHDA, CDR2 SQIVND (reference sequence). The CDR3 protein is CASSLRVGVGQFF. The CDR3 DNA sequence: TGTGCCAGTAGTCTTAGGGTCGGGGTCGGGCAGTTCTTC.

The chain is built from TRBV7-3 and TRBJ2-7; tentative D call: TRBD2 (5 bases). CDR3 length: 13 residues. The V gene's germline CDR1 is SGHTA and CDR2 FQGTGA. Trimming stripped 5 bases from V and 1 base from J, with 9 bases between. In DNA, the CDR3 is TGTGCCAGCAGCCCCCCGGGGTCCTACGAGCAGTACTTC. It yields the protein CASSPPGSYEQYF.

The CDR3 sequence: CAWSVGNSYEQYF. The CDR3 DNA sequence: TGTGCCTGGAGTGTGGGGAATTCATACGAGCAGTACTTC. The V call is TRBV30, the J call TRBJ2-7; unclear D gene. Germline V gene data show CDR1 as GTSNPN and CDR2 as SVGIG (reference sequence). V lost 0 bases, J lost 4 bases, and 10 bases lay in between. The CDR3 is 13 amino acids.

The chain employs TRBV7-7 and TRBJ2-5; 10 bases are shared with TRBD2. Trimming removed 1 base from V and 1 base from J; junction bases left unmatched: 0. The germline CDR1 and CDR2 sequences are SSHAT and FNYEAQ (reference sequence). The CDR3 runs 15 residues. This CDR3 reads CASSLGTSGQETQYF. The CDR3 nucleotides are TGTGCCAGCAGCTTAGGGACTAGCGGCCAAGAGACCCAGTACTTC.

The chain employs TRBV9 and TRBJ2-1, with TRBD1 matching 9 bases. CDR3 size: 14 residues. Per germline, CDR1 SGDLS and CDR2 YYNGEE. The V gene end was trimmed by 3 bases and the J gene end by 5 bases; junction bases not matched to a gene: 3. This chain's CDR3 is CASSAGQGDNEQFF. CDR3 sequence (DNA): TGTGCCAGCAGCGCGGGACAGGGTGACAATGAGCAGTTCTTC.

The J gene is TRBJ1-2, the V gene TRBV18; D call uncertain. The CDR3 consists of 14 residues. Per the germline V gene, CDR1 is KGHSH and CDR2 is LQKENI. Between the trimmed V and J ends, which lost 2 bases and 3 bases, there was a span of 10 bases. CDR3 in amino acids: CASSPSREHYGYTF. The DNA of the CDR3 is TGTGCCAGCTCACCAAGTAGGGAACACTATGGCTACACCTTC.

The chain is built from TRBV2 and TRBJ2-7; 9 positions match TRBD1. The CDR3 spans 15 residues. J lost 2 bases, V lost 5 bases, and 7 bases had no gene match. In germline, CDR1 is SNHLY, CDR2 FYNNEI. DNA for the CDR3: TGTGCCAGCAGTCCTCGGGACAGGGTCACCTACGAGCAGTACTTC. Amino acids: CASSPRDRVTYEQYF.

The DNA of the CDR3 is TGTGCCATCAGTGTGGGGACACCGAACACCGGGGAGCTGTTTTTT. Translated: CAISVGTPNTGELFF. V usage is TRBV10-3 and J usage is TRBJ2-2; possibly TRBD1 for D (6 bases). Germline V gives CDR1 ENHRY, CDR2 SYGVKD. The CDR3 extends over 15 amino acids. V lost 4 bases to trimming and J lost 0 bases, with 9 bases between them.

This chain connects TRBV7-2 to TRBJ2-5, with TRBD1 matching 8 bases. The CDR3 contains 15 residues. The ends lost 5 bases at V and 2 bases at J; junction bases unmatched: 7. CDR1 SGHTA and CDR2 FQGNSA come from the germline V gene. CDR3: CASSQRQGPQETQYF. Here the CDR3 DNA reads TGTGCCAGCAGCCAGAGACAGGGGCCTCAAGAGACCCAGTACTTC.

The rearrangement joins TRBV20-1 to TRBJ1-1; a weak D match, TRBD1 (6 bases). The CDR3 covers 13 residues. The V end lost 3 bases, the J end lost 1 base, and 9 bases lay between the germline ends. In germline, CDR1 is DFQATT, CDR2 SNEGSKA (reference sequence). The chain's CDR3 is CSASDRTNTEAFF. In nucleotides, the CDR3 is TGCAGTGCTAGTGACAGGACGAACACTGAAGCTTTCTTT.